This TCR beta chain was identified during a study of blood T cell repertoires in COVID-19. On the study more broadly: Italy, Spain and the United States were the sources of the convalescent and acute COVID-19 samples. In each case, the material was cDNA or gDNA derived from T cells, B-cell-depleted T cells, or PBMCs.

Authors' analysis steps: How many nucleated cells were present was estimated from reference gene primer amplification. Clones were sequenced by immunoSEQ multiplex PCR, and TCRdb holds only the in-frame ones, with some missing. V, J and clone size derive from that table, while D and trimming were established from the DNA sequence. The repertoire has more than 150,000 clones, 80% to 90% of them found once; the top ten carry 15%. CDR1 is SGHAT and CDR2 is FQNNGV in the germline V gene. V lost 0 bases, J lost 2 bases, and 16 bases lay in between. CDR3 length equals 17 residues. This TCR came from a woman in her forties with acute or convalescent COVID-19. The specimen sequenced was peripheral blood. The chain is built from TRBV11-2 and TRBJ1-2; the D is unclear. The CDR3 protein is CASSLEAQGLGNYGYTF. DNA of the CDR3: TGTGCCAGCAGCTTAGAGGCCCAAGGACTTGGAAACTATGGCTACACCTTC. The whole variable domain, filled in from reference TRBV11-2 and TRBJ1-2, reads EAGVAQSPRYKIIEKRQSVAFWCNPISGHATLYWYQQILGQGPKLLIQFQNNGVVDDSQLPKDRFSAERLKGVDSTLKIQPAKLEDSAVYLCASSLEAQGLGNYGYTFGSGTRLTVV.